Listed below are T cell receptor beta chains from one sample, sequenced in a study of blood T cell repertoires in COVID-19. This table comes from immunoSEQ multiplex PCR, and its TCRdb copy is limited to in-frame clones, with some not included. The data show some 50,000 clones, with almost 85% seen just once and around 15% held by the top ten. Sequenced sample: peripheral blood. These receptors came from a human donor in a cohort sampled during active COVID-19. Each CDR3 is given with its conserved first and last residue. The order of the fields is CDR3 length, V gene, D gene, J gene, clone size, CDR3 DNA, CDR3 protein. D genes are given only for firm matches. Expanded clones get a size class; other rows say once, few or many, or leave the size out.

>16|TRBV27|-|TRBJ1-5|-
TGTGCCAGCAGTTTATCTGCAGGGGATAGCAATCAGCCCCAGCATTTT
CASSLSAGDSNQPQHF
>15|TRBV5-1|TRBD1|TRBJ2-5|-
TGCGCCAGCAGCTTCGGAGACAGGGTAGGAGAGACCCAGTACTTC
CASSFGDRVGETQYF
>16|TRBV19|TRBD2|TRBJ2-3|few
TGTGCCAGTAGTATGAAGGGACTAGCGAGTAAGGTGGCGCAGTATTTT
CASSMKGLASKVAQYF
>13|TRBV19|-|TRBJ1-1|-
TGTGCCACTACCCGGGGGGGGAACACTGAAGCTTTCTTT
CATTRGGNTEAFF
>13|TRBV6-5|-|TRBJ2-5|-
TGTGCCAGCAGTTCCGGACTCCGGGAGACCCAGTACTTC
CASSSGLRETQYF
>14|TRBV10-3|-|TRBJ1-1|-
TGTGCCATCAGTGAACGACACTTGAACACTGAAGCTTTCTTT
CAISERHLNTEAFF
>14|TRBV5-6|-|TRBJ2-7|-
TGTGCCAGCAGCTTGGGAGGTGGCTACTACGAGCAGTACTTC
CASSLGGGYYEQYF
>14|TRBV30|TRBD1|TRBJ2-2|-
TGTGCCTGGAGACAGGGGGACTACACCGGGGAGCTGTTTTTT
CAWRQGDYTGELFF
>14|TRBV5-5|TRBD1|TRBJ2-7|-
TGTGCCAGCAGCTTTCAACAGGGGAGCTACGAGCAGTACTTC
CASSFQQGSYEQYF
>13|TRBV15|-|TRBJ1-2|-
TGTGCCACCAGCTCCACCGAGACTGATGGCTACACCTTC
CATSSTETDGYTF
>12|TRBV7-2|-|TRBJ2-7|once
TGTGCCAGCAGCTTAGGAGTTCTCGAGCAGTACTTC
CASSLGVLEQYF
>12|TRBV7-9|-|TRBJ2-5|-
TGTGCCAGCAGGATTAGCTCAGAGACCCAGTACTTC
CASRISSETQYF
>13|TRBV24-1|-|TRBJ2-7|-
TGTGCCACCAGTGATTCCGCACACTACGAGCAGTACTTC
CATSDSAHYEQYF